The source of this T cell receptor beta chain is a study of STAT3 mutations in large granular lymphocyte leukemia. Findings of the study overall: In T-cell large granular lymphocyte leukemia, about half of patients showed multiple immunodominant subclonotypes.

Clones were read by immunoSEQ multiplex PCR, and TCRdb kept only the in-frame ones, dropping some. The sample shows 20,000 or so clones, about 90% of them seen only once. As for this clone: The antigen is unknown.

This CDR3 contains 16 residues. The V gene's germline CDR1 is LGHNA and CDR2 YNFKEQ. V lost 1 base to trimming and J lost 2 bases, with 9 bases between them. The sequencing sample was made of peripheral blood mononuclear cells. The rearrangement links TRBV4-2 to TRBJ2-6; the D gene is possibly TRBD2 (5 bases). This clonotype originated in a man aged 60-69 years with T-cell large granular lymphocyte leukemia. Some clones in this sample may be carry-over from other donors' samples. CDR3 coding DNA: TGTGCCAGCAGCCAAGGCGAGGGAGCTGGGGCCAACGTCCTGACTTTC. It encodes CASSQGEGAGANVLTF.